This is a list of T cell receptor beta chains from one sample in a study of T cells in localized non-small cell lung cancer. Profiled with immunoSEQ multiplex PCR; TCRdb holds only in-frame clones, not every one. The table lists several thousand clones, 90% to 95% of them singletons. Sequenced material: peripheral blood mononuclear cells, taken before any cancer treatment. Source of these receptors: a male donor at least 60 years old with stage II lung adenocarcinoma. Each CDR3 is given with its conserved first and last residue. D genes are given only for firm matches. Size tells how often a clone was seen (once, few, many) or the class of an expanded clone, and some rows leave it out.

j_call: TRBJ2-7
clone_size: once
v_call: TRBV5-1
d_call: -
cdr3_nt: TGCGCCAGCAGCTGGGGGACCGGCGGACTCTACGAGCAGTACTTC
cdr3_aa: CASSWGTGGLYEQYF

j_call: TRBJ1-4
clone_size: -
v_call: TRBV6-5
d_call: -
cdr3_nt: TGTGCCAGCAGTTACTTAGGCGGAAATGAAAAACTGTTTTTT
cdr3_aa: CASSYLGGNEKLFF

j_call: TRBJ2-7
clone_size: -
v_call: TRBV2
d_call: TRBD2
cdr3_nt: TGTGCCAGCAGTGTGACTAGCGGGAGCTCCTACGAGCAGTACTTC
cdr3_aa: CASSVTSGSSYEQYF

j_call: TRBJ1-4
clone_size: once
v_call: TRBV7-9
d_call: TRBD1
cdr3_nt: TGTGCCAGCACCTTGGTCGGGACAGGGAACGAAAAACTGTTTTTT
cdr3_aa: CASTLVGTGNEKLFF

j_call: TRBJ2-1
clone_size: -
v_call: TRBV10-3
d_call: TRBD1
cdr3_nt: TGTGCCATCAGGCCGGGACAGGGAAAGGGGGGCTCCTACAATGAGCAGTTCTTC
cdr3_aa: CAIRPGQGKGGSYNEQFF

j_call: TRBJ2-3
clone_size: -
v_call: TRBV9
d_call: -
cdr3_nt: TGTGCCAGCACCCTCTCCGTAGCGGCGGGAGATACGCAGTATTTT
cdr3_aa: CASTLSVAAGDTQYF

j_call: TRBJ2-7
clone_size: -
v_call: TRBV7-2
d_call: -
cdr3_nt: TGTGCCAGCAGCTCTAACCAGGGTACCGAGCAGTACTTC
cdr3_aa: CASSSNQGTEQYF

j_call: TRBJ2-6
clone_size: -
v_call: TRBV11-2
d_call: -
cdr3_nt: TGTGCCAGCAGCGGAGCCTCTGGGGCCAACGTCCTGACTTTC
cdr3_aa: CASSGASGANVLTF

j_call: TRBJ1-1
clone_size: -
v_call: TRBV6-6
d_call: -
cdr3_nt: TGTGCCAGCAGCCAGGCCCAGGGATTTTTTACTGAAGCTTTCTTT
cdr3_aa: CASSQAQGFFTEAFF

j_call: TRBJ2-3
clone_size: -
v_call: TRBV5-6
d_call: -
cdr3_nt: TGTGCCAGCAGCCGCAGAGATACGCAGTATTTT
cdr3_aa: CASSRRDTQYF

j_call: TRBJ1-5
clone_size: -
v_call: TRBV6-1
d_call: -
cdr3_nt: TGTGCCAGCAAGGGGGACCCGGGAGGCAATCAGCCCCAGCATTTT
cdr3_aa: CASKGDPGGNQPQHF

j_call: TRBJ2-5
clone_size: -
v_call: TRBV21-1
d_call: -
cdr3_nt: TGTGCCAGCCCCGAGACCCTTCCCTGGGACAGGGTAGTGGCTCAGGAGACCCAGTACTTC
cdr3_aa: CASPETLPWDRVVAQETQYF

j_call: TRBJ1-3
clone_size: -
v_call: TRBV7-2
d_call: -
cdr3_nt: TGTGCCAGCAGCTTAGCGGGGAGCTCTGGAAACACCATATATTTT
cdr3_aa: CASSLAGSSGNTIYF

j_call: TRBJ2-7
clone_size: once
v_call: TRBV27
d_call: TRBD1
cdr3_nt: TGTGCCAGCAGACAGGGGAGCCCCCGGAACTACGAGCAGTACTTC
cdr3_aa: CASRQGSPRNYEQYF

j_call: TRBJ1-6
clone_size: once
v_call: TRBV5-6
d_call: -
cdr3_nt: TGTGCCAGCAGCTCCATGGGGGAAATTTATAATTCACCCCTCCACTTT
cdr3_aa: CASSSMGEIYNSPLHF

j_call: TRBJ2-2
clone_size: -
v_call: TRBV10-1
d_call: -
cdr3_nt: TGCGCCAGCAGTGTGAGTCCCGCCCCCAACACCGGGGAGCTGTTTTTT
cdr3_aa: CASSVSPAPNTGELFF

j_call: TRBJ1-5
clone_size: -
v_call: TRBV7-2
d_call: -
cdr3_nt: TGTGCCAGCAGCTCCGGATCCTATAGCAATCAGCCCCAGCATTTT
cdr3_aa: CASSSGSYSNQPQHF

j_call: TRBJ2-3
clone_size: -
v_call: TRBV27
d_call: -
cdr3_nt: TGTGCCAGCCGGCCGTACAGCACAGATACGCAGTATTTT
cdr3_aa: CASRPYSTDTQYF

j_call: TRBJ1-2
clone_size: -
v_call: TRBV7-9
d_call: -
cdr3_nt: TGTGCCAGCAGCTCTACAGAGACTCCCGACTATGGCTACACCTTC
cdr3_aa: CASSSTETPDYGYTF

j_call: TRBJ2-5
clone_size: once
v_call: TRBV10-3
d_call: -
cdr3_nt: TGTGCCACAAGGGGGGCAGGGGGATATGGGAAAGAGACCCAGTACTTC
cdr3_aa: CATRGAGGYGKETQYF

j_call: TRBJ2-1
clone_size: -
v_call: TRBV6-1
d_call: TRBD1
cdr3_nt: TGTGCCAGCAGTGATCGACAGGGGGCCCCACATTGGGAGCAGTTCTTC
cdr3_aa: CASSDRQGAPHWEQFF

j_call: TRBJ2-5
clone_size: -
v_call: TRBV7-8
d_call: TRBD1
cdr3_nt: TGTGCCAGCAGCTTAGCCACTGGACAGGGTCAAGAGACCCAGTACTTC
cdr3_aa: CASSLATGQGQETQYF

j_call: TRBJ2-5
clone_size: -
v_call: TRBV5-6
d_call: TRBD2
cdr3_nt: TGTGCCAGCAGCTTGTGGCGGGGGATCCAAGAGACCCAGTACTTC
cdr3_aa: CASSLWRGIQETQYF

j_call: TRBJ1-5
clone_size: -
v_call: TRBV4-1
d_call: -
cdr3_nt: TGCGCCAGCAGCCCTCTCCCCAGTCATCATCAGCCCCAGCATTTT
cdr3_aa: CASSPLPSHHQPQHF

j_call: TRBJ2-7
clone_size: -
v_call: TRBV11-2
d_call: TRBD1
cdr3_nt: TGTGCCAGCAGCCTCGGACAGGACTACGAGCAGTACTTC
cdr3_aa: CASSLGQDYEQYF

j_call: TRBJ2-3
clone_size: -
v_call: TRBV10-2
d_call: TRBD2
cdr3_nt: TGCGCCTTACGACGGACTAGCGGGCCGAAGACGGACACAGATACGCAGTATTTT
cdr3_aa: CALRRTSGPKTDTDTQYF

j_call: TRBJ2-7
clone_size: -
v_call: TRBV5-4
d_call: TRBD2
cdr3_nt: TGTGCCAGCAGCTTTGGTATTTACGGGAGGCACTACGAGCAGTACTTC
cdr3_aa: CASSFGIYGRHYEQYF

j_call: TRBJ1-4
clone_size: once
v_call: TRBV11-2
d_call: -
cdr3_nt: TGTGCCAGCAGCTTAGCTCACCAAGAGGGGTTGAATGAAAAACTGTTTTTT
cdr3_aa: CASSLAHQEGLNEKLFF

j_call: TRBJ2-1
clone_size: -
v_call: TRBV7-8
d_call: -
cdr3_nt: TGTGCCAGCAGCCTAAGTCTCAATGAGCAGTTCTTC
cdr3_aa: CASSLSLNEQFF

j_call: TRBJ2-2
clone_size: -
v_call: TRBV19
d_call: TRBD1
cdr3_nt: TGTGCCAGTATGGACAGGACGAACACCGGGGAGCTGTTTTTT
cdr3_aa: CASMDRTNTGELFF

j_call: TRBJ2-1
clone_size: -
v_call: TRBV2
d_call: TRBD2
cdr3_nt: TGTGCCAGCAGTGAATACACTAGCGGGTTATACAATGAGCAGTTCTTC
cdr3_aa: CASSEYTSGLYNEQFF

j_call: TRBJ2-1
clone_size: -
v_call: TRBV4-2
d_call: TRBD2
cdr3_nt: TGTGCCAGCAGCCAAGGTCCCAGCGGGGGGACCTTAAGCTCCTACAATGAGCAGTTCTTC
cdr3_aa: CASSQGPSGGTLSSYNEQFF

j_call: TRBJ2-1
clone_size: -
v_call: TRBV4-3
d_call: -
cdr3_nt: TGCGCCAGCAGCCAAGAGATCACTAGGTACAATGAGCAGTTCTTC
cdr3_aa: CASSQEITRYNEQFF

j_call: TRBJ1-2
clone_size: -
v_call: TRBV7-8
d_call: -
cdr3_nt: TGTGCCAGCAGCCTTTCGGGGGCAAACTATGGCTACACCTTC
cdr3_aa: CASSLSGANYGYTF

j_call: TRBJ2-7
clone_size: few
v_call: TRBV27
d_call: TRBD1
cdr3_nt: TGTGCCAGCAGTTCCCAGGGACAGACCTGGGAATACGAGCAGTACTTC
cdr3_aa: CASSSQGQTWEYEQYF

j_call: TRBJ2-2
clone_size: -
v_call: TRBV7-9
d_call: -
cdr3_nt: TGTGCCAGCAGCATCTCTGACGGGGAGCTGTTTTTT
cdr3_aa: CASSISDGELFF

j_call: TRBJ2-7
clone_size: -
v_call: TRBV5-6
d_call: TRBD1
cdr3_nt: TGTGCCAGCGGGACTTCTCCCGGGACAGGGAATACCTACGAGCAGTACTTC
cdr3_aa: CASGTSPGTGNTYEQYF

j_call: TRBJ2-7
clone_size: -
v_call: TRBV7-2
d_call: -
cdr3_nt: TGTGCCAGCAGCTTACTACAGGCGCGCTACGAGCAGTACTTC
cdr3_aa: CASSLLQARYEQYF

j_call: TRBJ1-5
clone_size: -
v_call: TRBV7-3
d_call: -
cdr3_nt: TGTGCCAGCGCACCGGATGGCAATCAGCCCCAGCATTTT
cdr3_aa: CASAPDGNQPQHF

j_call: TRBJ1-5
clone_size: few
v_call: TRBV4-1
d_call: TRBD1
cdr3_nt: TGCGCCAGCAGCCAAGAAGGACAGGGGGGCAGGCAGCCCCAGCATTTT
cdr3_aa: CASSQEGQGGRQPQHF